These T cell receptor beta chains were read from a single sample in a study of PD-1 blockade in classical Hodgkin lymphoma. Profiling relied on immunoSEQ multiplex PCR, and the TCRdb table lists in-frame clones only, not all of them. The data contain fewer than 110,000 clones, roughly 90% of them seen just once; the ten biggest clones take up about 6.4%. The source was peripheral blood mononuclear cells (PBMCs), collected before the second cycle of nivolumab. The receptors here all came from a human donor with classical Hodgkin lymphoma. Each CDR3 is given with its conserved first and last residue.

J: TRBJ1-6
V: TRBV2
CDR3: CASSDLGQWGNSPLHF

J: TRBJ1-2
V: TRBV5-4
CDR3: CASSLELGAFYGYTF

J: TRBJ2-1
V: TRBV7-9
CDR3: CASSGGLNNEQFF

J: TRBJ2-7
V: TRBV10-3
CDR3: CAMAGDAYEQYF

J: TRBJ2-7
V: TRBV7-9
CDR3: CASSLGAGFQDEQYF

J: TRBJ2-5
V: TRBV7-6
CDR3: CASTGGGLGETQYF

J: TRBJ2-5
V: TRBV11-3
CDR3: CASSLSGRQETQYF

J: TRBJ1-2
V: TRBV7-9
CDR3: CASSGGQGVWGYTF

J: TRBJ2-1
V: TRBV7-2
CDR3: CASSGSSASGNEQFF

J: TRBJ2-3
V: TRBV30
CDR3: CAWSGETSPRGPLAQYF

J: TRBJ1-5
V: TRBV30
CDR3: CAWDRDTNQPQHF

J: TRBJ1-1
V: TRBV6-1
CDR3: CASSEGLGTGGGTEAFF

J: TRBJ2-3
V: TRBV7-2
CDR3: CASSLGTSYHTQYF

J: TRBJ2-5
V: TRBV11-2
CDR3: CASSPSGADQETQYF

J: TRBJ1-3
V: TRBV28
CDR3: CASSSRPTENTIYF

J: TRBJ2-7
V: TRBV7-6
CDR3: CASSPWGGRGVREQYF

J: TRBJ1-2
V: TRBV29-1
CDR3: CSVATGSDYGYTF

J: TRBJ2-1
V: TRBV23-1
CDR3: CASSQYFSGGQSSYNEQFF

J: TRBJ2-1
V: TRBV9
CDR3: CASSPPPGSYNEQFF

J: TRBJ1-1
V: TRBV30
CDR3: CAWSVREQAFF

J: TRBJ1-4
V: TRBV7-7
CDR3: CASSLARGGSEKLFF

J: TRBJ1-6
V: TRBV27
CDR3: CASSLAQGSPLHF

J: TRBJ2-7
V: TRBV5-6
CDR3: CASSFPGTPEQYF

J: TRBJ1-5
V: TRBV28
CDR3: CASSLLRPDRVDNQPQHF

J: TRBJ2-7
V: TRBV5-1
CDR3: CASSSLPAGGISEQYF

J: TRBJ2-7
V: TRBV6-5
CDR3: CASSYRGGGEQYF

J: TRBJ1-4
V: TRBV30
CDR3: CAWSVRGTDKATNEKLFF

J: TRBJ2-7
V: TRBV2
CDR3: CASGKGLAVDEQYF

J: TRBJ2-7
V: TRBV5-6
CDR3: CASSWGGQGYYEQYF

J: TRBJ2-6
V: TRBV23-1
CDR3: CASSQAGTGVPIGVSGANVLTF

J: TRBJ2-1
V: TRBV30
CDR3: CAWSASTNEQFF

J: TRBJ1-2
V: TRBV25-1
CDR3: CASSDPYTGTSGYTF

J: TRBJ2-7
V: TRBV18
CDR3: CASSLPPGPSYEQYF

J: TRBJ1-5
V: TRBV25-1
CDR3: CASSFTGESNQPQHF

J: TRBJ1-1
V: TRBV19
CDR3: CASSAGRDTEAFF

J: TRBJ2-3
V: TRBV6-5
CDR3: CASSYFLDKDTDTQYF

J: TRBJ2-1
V: TRBV6-1
CDR3: CASSEPGRSSYNEQFF

J: TRBJ1-3
V: TRBV19
CDR3: CASRRTGVSGNTIYF